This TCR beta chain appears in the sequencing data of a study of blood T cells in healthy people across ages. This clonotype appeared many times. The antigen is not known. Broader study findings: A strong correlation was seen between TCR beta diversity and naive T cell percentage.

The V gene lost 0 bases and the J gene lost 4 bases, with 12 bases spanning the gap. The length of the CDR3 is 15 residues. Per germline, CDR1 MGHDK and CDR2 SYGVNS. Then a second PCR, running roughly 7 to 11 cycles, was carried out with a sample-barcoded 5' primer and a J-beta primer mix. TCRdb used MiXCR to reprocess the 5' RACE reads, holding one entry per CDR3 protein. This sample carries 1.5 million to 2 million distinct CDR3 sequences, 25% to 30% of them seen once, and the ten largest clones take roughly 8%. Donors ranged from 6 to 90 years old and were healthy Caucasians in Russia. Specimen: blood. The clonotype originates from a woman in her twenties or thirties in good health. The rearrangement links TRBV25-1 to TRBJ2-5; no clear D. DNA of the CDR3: TGTGCCAGCAGTGAATATGGATCCGCAGGAGAGACCCAGTACTTC. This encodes CASSEYGSAGETQYF.